Listed below are T cell receptor beta chains from one sample, sequenced in a study of regulatory T cells in long-lasting Graves disease. TCRdb re-analysed the multiplex PCR reads in MiXCR, keeping a single row per CDR3 protein. The top ten clones hold 20% to 25% of a sample with about 440,000 distinct CDR3 sequences, about a sixth of them seen once. This sample also belongs to another study, concerning T cells in Graves' hyperthyroidism and ophthalmopathy.

The sequenced sample was peripheral blood mononuclear cells (PBMCs), obtained at new diagnosis, from a patient treated with antithyroid drugs. All receptors come from a woman aged 18-29 years with Graves disease. CDR3s include the opening cysteine and the closing phenylalanine or tryptophan. D genes are given only for firm matches. Not all rows give a size; the values are once, few, many and, for expanded clones, a class.

size	V	J	D	CDR3	DNA
once	TRBV14	TRBJ2-1	.	CASSQGNLLEQSF	TGTGCCAGCAGCCAAGGTAACCTTCTAGAGCAGTCCTTC
.	TRBV3-1	TRBJ2-7	TRBD2	CASSQGLAETQEQYF	TGTGCCAGCAGCCAAGGGCTAGCGGAAACTCAGGAGCAGTACTTC
few	TRBV7-8	TRBJ2-7	.	CASSLDLVSYEQYF	TGTGCCAGCAGCTTAGATCTTGTGAGCTACGAGCAGTACTTC
many	TRBV27	TRBJ2-1	.	CASSFAGFGRSSYNEQFF	TGTGCCAGCAGTTTTGCCGGTTTTGGGCGAAGCTCCTACAATGAGCAGTTCTTC
few	TRBV18	TRBJ1-4	.	CASSPSMGSHNEELFF	TGTGCCAGCTCACCAAGTATGGGGAGCCATAATGAAGAACTGTTTTTT
.	TRBV6-2/TRBV6-3	TRBJ2-1	.	CASRRFNTYNEQFF	TGTGCCAGCAGGCGGTTTAACACCTACAATGAGCAGTTCTTC
few	TRBV18	TRBJ2-5	TRBD2	CASSPVTSETQYF	TGTGCCAGCTCACCAGTGACTAGCGAGACCCAGTACTTC
many	TRBV12-3/TRBV12-4	TRBJ2-1	.	CASSLRGHEQFF	TGTGCCAGCAGTTTACGGGGCCATGAGCAGTTCTTC
many	TRBV7-3	TRBJ2-2	.	CASSPPRGPGSGELFF	TGTGCCAGCAGCCCGCCCCGGGGTCCGGGATCCGGGGAGCTGTTTTTT
.	TRBV28	TRBJ2-1	.	CAGSLTVGNEQFF	TGTGCCGGCAGTTTAACGGTGGGCAATGAGCAGTTCTTC
.	TRBV11-3	TRBJ1-1	.	CASSFRQNMNTEAFF	TGTGCCAGCAGCTTTCGACAGAACATGAACACTGAAGCTTTCTTT
many	TRBV6-2/TRBV6-3	TRBJ2-5	.	CASSVTQGATYQETQYF	TGTGCCAGCAGCGTAACCCAAGGTGCTACGTACCAAGAGACCCAGTACTTC
few	TRBV14	TRBJ2-1	.	CASSQHHLSYNEQFF	TGTGCCAGCAGCCAACACCATCTCTCCTACAATGAGCAGTTCTTC
many	TRBV27	TRBJ2-7	.	CASSFFDSYEQYF	TGTGCCAGCAGTTTTTTCGATTCCTACGAGCAGTACTTC
many	TRBV20-1	TRBJ2-1	TRBD2	CSVDLAGVYNEQFF	TGCAGTGTCGATCTAGCGGGAGTCTACAATGAGCAGTTCTTC
few	TRBV6-2/TRBV6-3	TRBJ2-3	.	CASSPVRDPDTQYF	TGTGCCAGCAGTCCCGTGCGGGATCCAGATACGCAGTATTTT
many	TRBV20-1	TRBJ2-1	.	CSARDVTSGPYNEQFF	TGCAGTGCTAGAGACGTAACTTCGGGGCCCTACAATGAGCAGTTCTTC
few	TRBV6-1	TRBJ2-7	.	CASSEAWGFEQYF	TGTGCCAGCAGTGAAGCGTGGGGGTTCGAGCAGTACTTC
.	TRBV20-1	TRBJ1-6	.	CSALPRDRAAPLHF	TGCAGTGCCTTACCCCGTGACAGAGCGGCACCCCTCCACTTT
.	TRBV3-1	TRBJ2-1	TRBD2	CASSQVYTGTSENYNEQFF	TGTGCCAGCAGCCAAGTCTACACCGGGACTAGCGAGAACTACAATGAGCAGTTCTTC
many	TRBV7-2	TRBJ2-7	.	CASSLEGGSTYEQYF	TGTGCCAGCAGCCTCGAGGGCGGAAGCACCTACGAGCAGTACTTC
many	TRBV12-3/TRBV12-4	TRBJ2-7	.	CASSTPRGSYEQYF	TGTGCCAGCAGTACACCTAGGGGCTCCTACGAGCAGTACTTC
few	TRBV6-2/TRBV6-3	TRBJ2-7	TRBD2	CASSYPPGGEQYF	TGTGCCAGCAGTTACCCGCCGGGGGGAGAGCAGTACTTC
many	TRBV20-1	TRBJ2-4	.	CSAREAVGNIQYF	TGCAGTGCTAGAGAGGCAGTGGGAAACATTCAGTACTTC
many	TRBV27	TRBJ1-4	TRBD1	CASSRRGTANEKLFF	TGTGCCAGCAGCAGGAGAGGGACAGCTAATGAAAAACTGTTTTTT
many	TRBV3-1	TRBJ2-7	.	CASSQGRLALYEQYF	TGTGCCAGCAGCCAAGGTCGGCTAGCGCTCTACGAGCAGTACTTC
.	TRBV11-2	TRBJ2-1	.	CASRWTIAEYNEQFF	TGTGCCAGCAGGTGGACCATTGCCGAGTACAATGAGCAGTTCTTC
.	TRBV7-9	TRBJ2-1	TRBD2	CASSLGTSGFFSYNEQFF	TGTGCCAGCAGCTTAGGGACTAGCGGGTTCTTTTCCTACAATGAGCAGTTCTTC
many	TRBV28	TRBJ2-7	TRBD1	CASRTAGGHYEQYF	TGTGCCAGCAGGACCGCAGGGGGCCATTACGAGCAGTACTTC
many	TRBV6-5	TRBJ2-2	.	CASSYYGTGELFF	TGTGCCAGCAGTTACTATGGCACCGGGGAGCTGTTTTTT
many	TRBV7-2	TRBJ2-3	.	CASSLDHSPTDTQYF	TGTGCCAGCAGCTTAGATCACAGTCCCACAGATACGCAGTATTTT
many	TRBV27	TRBJ2-1	.	CASSLTRNEQFF	TGTGCCAGCAGCCTAACTAGGAATGAGCAGTTCTTC
many	TRBV2	TRBJ1-2	TRBD1	CASRPGQGGYGYTF	TGTGCCAGCAGGCCGGGACAGGGGGGCTATGGCTACACCTTC
.	TRBV20-1	TRBJ1-6	.	CSARDGGVLNNSPLHF	TGCAGTGCTAGAGATGGGGGGGTGTTGAATAATTCACCCCTCCACTTT
.	TRBV20-1	TRBJ1-3	.	CSAREGDNRRVSGNTIYF	TGCAGTGCTAGAGAGGGGGACAACCGGAGGGTCTCTGGAAACACCATATATTTT
many	TRBV6-1	TRBJ2-3	TRBD1	CASSEPGGFTDTQYF	TGTGCCAGCAGTGAACCAGGGGGATTCACAGATACGCAGTATTTT
many	TRBV7-8	TRBJ2-5	TRBD2	CASSLTSGSAETQYF	TGTGCCAGCAGCTTAACTAGCGGGAGTGCAGAGACCCAGTACTTC
.	TRBV10-3	TRBJ2-7	.	CAISESGGEQYF	TGTGCCATCAGTGAGTCGGGGGGCGAGCAGTACTTC
many	TRBV20-1	TRBJ2-3	.	CSARPVAEGTQYF	TGCAGTGCTAGGCCCGTAGCGGAAGGTACGCAGTATTTT
few	TRBV20-1	TRBJ1-5	TRBD1	CSALTGGNQPQHF	TGCAGTGCTCTGACAGGGGGTAATCAGCCCCAGCATTTT
many	TRBV28	TRBJ1-1	TRBD1	CASSLDRGTEAFF	TGTGCCAGCAGTTTAGACAGGGGCACTGAAGCTTTCTTT
many	TRBV13	TRBJ2-7	TRBD2	CASSPSRSGITYEQYF	TGTGCCAGCAGCCCCTCGAGGAGCGGGATAACCTACGAGCAGTACTTC
.	TRBV29-1	TRBJ2-7	.	CSVEVYGGVNSYEQYF	TGCAGCGTTGAAGTGTACGGGGGAGTTAACTCCTACGAGCAGTACTTC
.	TRBV13	TRBJ2-1	.	CAARGRSTGEQFF	TGTGCCGCCCGGGGGCGGAGTACCGGTGAGCAGTTCTTC
many	TRBV20-1	TRBJ2-3	.	CSARDPTQGTDTQYF	TGCAGTGCTAGGGATCCTACGCAGGGCACAGATACGCAGTATTTT